This T cell receptor (beta chain) appears in the sequencing data of a study of blood T cell repertoires in COVID-19. Overall study: From the United States, Italy and Spain came samples of acute and convalescent COVID-19. T cells, B-cell-depleted T cells, or PBMCs provided the cDNA or gDNA that served as material.

CDR3 length equals 15 residues. J gave up 7 bases and V 0 bases, and 5 bases lay outside the gene matches. Germline-derived CDR1 and CDR2 are SGDLS and YYNGEE. Original handling: Amplification of reference gene primers provided the estimated nucleated cell counts. Profiled with immunoSEQ multiplex PCR; TCRdb holds only in-frame clones, not every one. V and J calls and clone size are as listed in that table; D and trimming were resolved from the DNA. The table shows roughly 150,000 clones, with roughly four fifths occurring only once. The specimen sequenced was peripheral blood. V gene TRBV9 combines with J gene TRBJ2-1; 9 bases match TRBD2. This TCR derives from a man between 60 and 75 years old with active or convalescent COVID-19. The DNA for the CDR3 is TGTGCCAGCAGCGTAGTTAGCGGGAGAGTAAATGAGCAGTTCTTC. Amino acid sequence: CASSVVSGRVNEQFF.